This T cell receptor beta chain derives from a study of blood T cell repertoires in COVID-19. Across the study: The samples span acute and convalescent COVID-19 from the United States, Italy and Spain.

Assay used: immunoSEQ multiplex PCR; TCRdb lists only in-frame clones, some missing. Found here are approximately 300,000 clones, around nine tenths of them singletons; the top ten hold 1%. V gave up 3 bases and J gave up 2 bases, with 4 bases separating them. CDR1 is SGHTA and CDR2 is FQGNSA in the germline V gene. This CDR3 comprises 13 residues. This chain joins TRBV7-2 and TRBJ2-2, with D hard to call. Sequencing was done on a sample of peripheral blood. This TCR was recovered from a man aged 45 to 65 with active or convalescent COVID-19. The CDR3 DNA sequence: TGTGCCAGCAGCTTTCCAAACACCGGGGAGCTGTTTTTT. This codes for CASSFPNTGELFF. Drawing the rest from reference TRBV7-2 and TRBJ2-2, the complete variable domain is GAGVSQSPSNKVTEKGKDVELRCDPISGHTALYWYRQSLGQGLEFLIYFQGNSAPDKSGLPSDRFSAERTGGSVSTLTIQRTQQEDSAVYLCASSFPNTGELFFGEGSRLTVL.